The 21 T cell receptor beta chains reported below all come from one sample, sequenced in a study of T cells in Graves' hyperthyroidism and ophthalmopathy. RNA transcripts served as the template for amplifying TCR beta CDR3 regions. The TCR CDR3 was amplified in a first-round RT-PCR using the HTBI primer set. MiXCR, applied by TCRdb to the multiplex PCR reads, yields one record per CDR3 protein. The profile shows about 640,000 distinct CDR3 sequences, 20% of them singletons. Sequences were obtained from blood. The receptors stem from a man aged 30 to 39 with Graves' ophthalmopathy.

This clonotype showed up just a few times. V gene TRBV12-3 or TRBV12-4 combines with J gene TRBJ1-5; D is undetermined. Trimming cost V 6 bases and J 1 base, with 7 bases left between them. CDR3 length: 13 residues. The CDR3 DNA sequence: TGTGCCAGCAGAAAGGACAGCAATCAGCCCCAGCATTTT. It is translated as CASRKDSNQPQHF.

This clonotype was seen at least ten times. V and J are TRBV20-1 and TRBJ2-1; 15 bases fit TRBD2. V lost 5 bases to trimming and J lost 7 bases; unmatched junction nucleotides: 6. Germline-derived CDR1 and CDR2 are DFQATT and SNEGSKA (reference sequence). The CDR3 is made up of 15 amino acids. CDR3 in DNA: TGCAGTGCTTCCTCCGGGACTAGCGGGAGGAATGAGCAGTTCTTC. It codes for CSASSGTSGRNEQFF.

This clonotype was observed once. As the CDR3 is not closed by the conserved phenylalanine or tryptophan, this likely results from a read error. CDR3 bases: TGCAGTGCTAGAGATCCCAGGGTGAACACTGAAGCTTTCCTT. This encodes CSARDPRVNTEAFL. The V and J genes are TRBV20-1 and TRBJ1-1; D is possibly TRBD1 (5 bases). Germline-derived CDR1 and CDR2 are DFQATT and SNEGSKA (reference sequence). This CDR3 region has 14 residues. Trimming shortened V by 0 bases and J by 0 bases, and 8 bases separated the two germline ends.

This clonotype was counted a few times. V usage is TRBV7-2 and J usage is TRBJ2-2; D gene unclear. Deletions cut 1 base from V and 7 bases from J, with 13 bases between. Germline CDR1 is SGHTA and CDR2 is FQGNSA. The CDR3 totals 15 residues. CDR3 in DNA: TGTGCCAGCAGCTTAGAGGCTAGTCGCGGCGGGGAGCTGTTTTTT. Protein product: CASSLEASRGGELFF.

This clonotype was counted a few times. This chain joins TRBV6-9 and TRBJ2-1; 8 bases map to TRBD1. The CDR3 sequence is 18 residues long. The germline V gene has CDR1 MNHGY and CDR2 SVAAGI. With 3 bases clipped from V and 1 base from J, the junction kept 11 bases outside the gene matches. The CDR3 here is CASSYTPGQASSYNEQFF. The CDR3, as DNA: TGTGCCAGCAGTTACACCCCGGGACAGGCATCGTCCTACAATGAGCAGTTCTTC.

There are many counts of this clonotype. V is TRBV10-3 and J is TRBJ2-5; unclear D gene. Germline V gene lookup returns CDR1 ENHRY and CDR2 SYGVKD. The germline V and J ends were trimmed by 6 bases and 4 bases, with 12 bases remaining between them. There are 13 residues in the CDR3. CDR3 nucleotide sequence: TGTGCCATCAGCCCCTCATCCGGAGAGACCCAGTACTTC. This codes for CAISPSSGETQYF.

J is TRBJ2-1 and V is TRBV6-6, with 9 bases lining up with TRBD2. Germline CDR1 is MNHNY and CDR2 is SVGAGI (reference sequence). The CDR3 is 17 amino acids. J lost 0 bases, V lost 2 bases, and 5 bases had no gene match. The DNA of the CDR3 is TGTGCCAGCAGTTACCAATATAGCGGGAGCTCCTACAATGAGCAGTTCTTC. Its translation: CASSYQYSGSSYNEQFF.

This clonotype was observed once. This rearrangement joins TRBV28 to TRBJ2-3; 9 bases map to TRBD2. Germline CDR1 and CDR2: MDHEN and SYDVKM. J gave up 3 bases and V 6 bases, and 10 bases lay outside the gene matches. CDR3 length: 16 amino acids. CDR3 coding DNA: TGTGCCAGCAGGGGGGCTAGCGGGAAGTGGACAGATACGCAGTATTTT. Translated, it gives CASRGASGKWTDTQYF.

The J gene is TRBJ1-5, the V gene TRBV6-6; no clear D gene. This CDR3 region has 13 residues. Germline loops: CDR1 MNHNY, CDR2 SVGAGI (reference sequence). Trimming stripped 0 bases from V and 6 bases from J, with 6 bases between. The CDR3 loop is CASSYSSGQPQHF. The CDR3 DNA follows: TGTGCCAGCAGTTACTCGAGTGGTCAGCCCCAGCATTTT.

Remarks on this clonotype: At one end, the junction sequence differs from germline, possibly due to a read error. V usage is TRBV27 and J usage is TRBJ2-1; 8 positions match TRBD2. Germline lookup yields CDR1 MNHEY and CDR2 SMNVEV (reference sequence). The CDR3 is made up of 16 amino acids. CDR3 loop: CASSKLAESSYNGQFF. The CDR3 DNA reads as TGTGCCAGCAGTAAACTAGCGGAGAGCTCCTACAATGGGCAGTTCTTC.

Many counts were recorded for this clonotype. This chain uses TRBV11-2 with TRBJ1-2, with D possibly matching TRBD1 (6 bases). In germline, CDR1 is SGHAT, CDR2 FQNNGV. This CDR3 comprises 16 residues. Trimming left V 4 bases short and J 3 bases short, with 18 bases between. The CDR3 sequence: CASSSDWVQGDYGYTF. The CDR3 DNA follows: TGTGCCAGCAGCTCAGATTGGGTACAGGGCGACTATGGCTACACCTTC.

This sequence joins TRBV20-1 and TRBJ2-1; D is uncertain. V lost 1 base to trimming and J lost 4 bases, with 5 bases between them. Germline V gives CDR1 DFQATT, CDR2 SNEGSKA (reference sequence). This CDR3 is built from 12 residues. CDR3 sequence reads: CSARGGYNEQFF. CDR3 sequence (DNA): TGCAGTGCTAGAGGGGGATACAATGAGCAGTTCTTC.

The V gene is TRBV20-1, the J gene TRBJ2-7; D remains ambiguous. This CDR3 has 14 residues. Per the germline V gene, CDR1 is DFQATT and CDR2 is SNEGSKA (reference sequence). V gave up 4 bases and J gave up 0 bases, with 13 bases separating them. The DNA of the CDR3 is TGCAGTGCTAACAGCAGAGGCCGCTCCTACGAGCAGTACTTC. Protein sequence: CSANSRGRSYEQYF.

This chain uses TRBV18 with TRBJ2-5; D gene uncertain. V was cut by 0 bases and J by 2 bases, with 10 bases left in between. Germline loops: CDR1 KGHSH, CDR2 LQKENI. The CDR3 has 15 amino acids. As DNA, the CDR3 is TGTGCCAGCTCACCACCCGCGGCGTTACAAGAGACCCAGTACTTC. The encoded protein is CASSPPAALQETQYF.

For the CDR3, the DNA is TGTGCCTGGAGCCGGGACATGTCGGGAAACACCATATATTTT. Translation gives CAWSRDMSGNTIYF. The chain employs TRBV30 and TRBJ1-3; D possibly corresponds to TRBD1 (6 bases). Germline CDR1 is GTSNPN and CDR2 is SVGIG (reference sequence). The CDR3 loop spans 14 amino acids. V dropped 3 bases and J dropped 4 bases, with 13 bases sitting between them.

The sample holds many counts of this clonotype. DNA of the CDR3: TGTGCCAGCATCGGAGGAGGGTACACTGAAGCTTTCTTT. Residues: CASIGGGYTEAFF. The chain links TRBV2 to TRBJ1-1; D not certain. With 7 bases removed from V and 3 bases from J, the gap between germline ends came to 12 bases. The CDR3 length is 13 residues. The germline V gene encodes CDR1 SNHLY and CDR2 FYNNEI.

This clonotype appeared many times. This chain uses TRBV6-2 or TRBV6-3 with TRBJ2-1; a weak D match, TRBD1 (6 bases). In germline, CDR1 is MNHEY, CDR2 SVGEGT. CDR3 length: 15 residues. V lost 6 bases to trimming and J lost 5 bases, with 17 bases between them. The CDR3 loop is CASSSAETGHNEQFF. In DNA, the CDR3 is TGTGCCAGCAGCTCCGCCGAGACAGGTCACAATGAGCAGTTCTTC.

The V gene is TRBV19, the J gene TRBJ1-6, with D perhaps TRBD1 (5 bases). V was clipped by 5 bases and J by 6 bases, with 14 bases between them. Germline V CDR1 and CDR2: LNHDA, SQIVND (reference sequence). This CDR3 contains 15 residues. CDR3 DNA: TGTGCCAGTAGTCCCCAAGGGGCGAGTAATTCACCCCTCCACTTT. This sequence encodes CASSPQGASNSPLHF.

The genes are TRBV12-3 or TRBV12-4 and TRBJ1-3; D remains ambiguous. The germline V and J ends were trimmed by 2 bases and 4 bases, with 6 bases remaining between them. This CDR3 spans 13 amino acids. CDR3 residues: CASSLSGGNTIYF. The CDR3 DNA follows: TGTGCCAGCAGTTTAAGTGGGGGAAACACCATATATTTT.

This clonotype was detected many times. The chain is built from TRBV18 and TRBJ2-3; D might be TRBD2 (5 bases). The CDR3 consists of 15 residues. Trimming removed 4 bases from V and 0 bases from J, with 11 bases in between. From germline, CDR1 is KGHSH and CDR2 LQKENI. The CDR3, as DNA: TGTGCCAGCTCACGGCTTGGCGGGAGCACAGATACGCAGTATTTT. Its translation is CASSRLGGSTDTQYF.

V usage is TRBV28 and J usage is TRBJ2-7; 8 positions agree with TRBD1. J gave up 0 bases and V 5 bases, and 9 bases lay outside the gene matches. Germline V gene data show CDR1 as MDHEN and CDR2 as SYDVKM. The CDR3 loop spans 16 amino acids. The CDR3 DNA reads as TGTGCCAGCAGTCCAGGACAGGGACGGACCTCCTACGAGCAGTACTTC. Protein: CASSPGQGRTSYEQYF. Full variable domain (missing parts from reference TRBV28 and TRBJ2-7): DVKVTQSSRYLVKRTGEKVFLECVQDMDHENMFWYRQDPGLGLRLIYFSYDVKMKEKGDIPEGYSVSREKKERFSLILESASTNQTSMYLCASSPGQGRTSYEQYFGPGTRLTVT.